The clone carrying this TCR beta chain was found a few times. This entry belongs to a study of sequential checkpoint blockade in melanoma. About the research overall: Patients were randomized 1:1 to nivolumab-then-ipilimumab or ipilimumab-then-nivolumab first-line. Maintenance nivolumab came after either treatment sequence.

Sequencing was performed with immunoSEQ multiplex PCR; in TCRdb, only in-frame clones are kept and a portion is missing. The top ten clones hold approximately 20% of a sample with about 17,000 clones, 60% to 80% of them seen once. As to treatment: randomized to nivolumab then ipilimumab (arm A) or the reverse (arm B). No patient had prior DNA-damaging chemotherapy. PBMC sorting kept live CD3+CD8+ cells without CD19 or CD56. This CDR3 has 14 residues. The trim removed 8 bases at V and 4 bases at J, leaving 6 bases unmatched. CDR1 MNHEY and CDR2 SMNVEV come from the germline V gene (reference sequence).

The clonotype was recovered from a human donor with melanoma. Sample: CD8+ T cells sorted from blood (inferred from file names), taken from a patient given nivolumab and ipilimumab in sequence. V usage is TRBV27 and J usage is TRBJ1-2, with 11 bases that match TRBD1. For the CDR3, the DNA is TGTGCCAGCCAGGACAGGGGGCTTAGCTATGGCTACACCTTC. Its protein product is CASQDRGLSYGYTF.